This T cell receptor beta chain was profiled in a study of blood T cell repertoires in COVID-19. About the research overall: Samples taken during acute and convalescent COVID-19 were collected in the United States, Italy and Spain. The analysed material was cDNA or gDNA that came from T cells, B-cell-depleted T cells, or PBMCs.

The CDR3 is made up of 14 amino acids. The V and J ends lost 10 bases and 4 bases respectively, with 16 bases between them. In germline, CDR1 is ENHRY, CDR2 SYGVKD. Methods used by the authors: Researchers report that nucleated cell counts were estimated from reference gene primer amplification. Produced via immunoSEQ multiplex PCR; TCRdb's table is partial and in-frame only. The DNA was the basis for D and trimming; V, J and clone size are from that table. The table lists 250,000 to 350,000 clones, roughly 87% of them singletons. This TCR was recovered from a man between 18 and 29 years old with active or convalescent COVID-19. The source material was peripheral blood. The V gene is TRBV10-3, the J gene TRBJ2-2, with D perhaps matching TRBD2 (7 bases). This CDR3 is CATQWGGPTGELFF. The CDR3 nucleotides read TGTGCCACCCAGTGGGGGGGCCCCACCGGGGAGCTGTTTTTT.